This is a list of T cell receptor beta chains from one sample in a study of T cell responses to AZD1222 COVID-19 vaccine. Assay: immunoSEQ multiplex PCR; the TCRdb copy retains only in-frame clones and omits some. The data hold over 100,000 clones, with about nine tenths observed a single time. The source material was peripheral blood, sampled on day 0 of AZD1222 vaccination. All receptors come from an adult in good health. Each CDR3 is given with its conserved first and last residue. The D gene is left open where the match is weak. For some rows the clone size is stated as once, few or many, or as a class when expanded; others skip it.

CDR3 length: 15
J gene: TRBJ2-7
clone size: -
V gene: TRBV19
D gene: -
CDR3 DNA: TGTGCCAGTAGCCGTCCTGGCGGGGGCCCCTACGAGCAGTACTTC
CDR3 protein: CASSRPGGGPYEQYF

CDR3 length: 12
J gene: TRBJ1-1
clone size: -
V gene: TRBV2
D gene: TRBD1
CDR3 DNA: TGTGCCAGCGGTCGACAGGGAACTGAAGCTTTCTTT
CDR3 protein: CASGRQGTEAFF

CDR3 length: 14
J gene: TRBJ2-2
clone size: -
V gene: TRBV30
D gene: -
CDR3 DNA: TGTGCCTGGAGTGACGGTGGGAGGTCCGGGGAGCTGTTTTTT
CDR3 protein: CAWSDGGRSGELFF

CDR3 length: 14
J gene: TRBJ1-4
clone size: -
V gene: TRBV6-5
D gene: -
CDR3 DNA: TGTGCCAGCACCCGGGGCTCAACTAATGAAAAACTGTTTTTT
CDR3 protein: CASTRGSTNEKLFF

CDR3 length: 15
J gene: TRBJ2-1
clone size: -
V gene: TRBV5-1
D gene: -
CDR3 DNA: TGCGCCAGCAGCTCCGCAGGGAATGCGTACAATGAGCAGTTCTTC
CDR3 protein: CASSSAGNAYNEQFF

CDR3 length: 12
J gene: TRBJ2-3
clone size: -
V gene: TRBV4-2
D gene: -
CDR3 DNA: TGTGCCAGCAGCCAAGCTGGAGAGACGCAGTATTTT
CDR3 protein: CASSQAGETQYF

CDR3 length: 15
J gene: TRBJ2-3
clone size: -
V gene: TRBV7-3
D gene: TRBD2
CDR3 DNA: TGTGCCAGCAGCGCGACTAGCGGGGCCACAGATACGCAGTATTTT
CDR3 protein: CASSATSGATDTQYF

CDR3 length: 16
J gene: TRBJ1-5
clone size: once
V gene: TRBV4-3
D gene: -
CDR3 DNA: TGCGCCAGCAGCCAAGATCGGGCGGGGGTTAGTCAGCCCCAGCATTTT
CDR3 protein: CASSQDRAGVSQPQHF

CDR3 length: 13
J gene: TRBJ1-4
clone size: -
V gene: TRBV3-1/TRBV3-2
D gene: -
CDR3 DNA: TGTGCCAGCAGCCAAACAACTAATGAAAAACTGTTTTTT
CDR3 protein: CASSQTTNEKLFF

CDR3 length: 11
J gene: TRBJ1-2
clone size: -
V gene: TRBV6-5
D gene: -
CDR3 DNA: TGTGCCAGCACCGGGGGAATCGGCTACACCTTC
CDR3 protein: CASTGGIGYTF

CDR3 length: 16
J gene: TRBJ2-6
clone size: -
V gene: TRBV5-5
D gene: TRBD1
CDR3 DNA: TGTGCCAGCAGCTTGGGAGGACAGGGGAGGGCCAACGTCCTGACTTTC
CDR3 protein: CASSLGGQGRANVLTF

CDR3 length: 18
J gene: TRBJ1-2
clone size: -
V gene: TRBV4-2
D gene: TRBD1
CDR3 DNA: TGTGCCAGCAGCCAAGCGACGGACAGGGGACGGTCTAACTATGGCTACACCTTC
CDR3 protein: CASSQATDRGRSNYGYTF

CDR3 length: 16
J gene: TRBJ1-5
clone size: -
V gene: TRBV11-2
D gene: -
CDR3 DNA: TGTGCCAGCAGCAAGACAGGTTGGGGTAGCAATCAGCCCCAGCATTTT
CDR3 protein: CASSKTGWGSNQPQHF

CDR3 length: 13
J gene: TRBJ2-5
clone size: -
V gene: TRBV12-3/TRBV12-4
D gene: -
CDR3 DNA: TGTGCCAGCAGTCAGACAGATGAAGAGACCCAGTACTTC
CDR3 protein: CASSQTDEETQYF

CDR3 length: 15
J gene: TRBJ1-6
clone size: -
V gene: TRBV14
D gene: TRBD1
CDR3 DNA: TGTGCCAGCAGCCGGACGGGAGGGGGCAATTCACCCCTCCACTTT
CDR3 protein: CASSRTGGGNSPLHF

CDR3 length: 13
J gene: TRBJ2-5
clone size: -
V gene: TRBV9
D gene: -
CDR3 DNA: TGTGCCAGCAGCAGGGGGAGGGAGGAGACCCAGTACTTC
CDR3 protein: CASSRGREETQYF

CDR3 length: 11
J gene: TRBJ1-1
clone size: once
V gene: TRBV18
D gene: -
CDR3 DNA: TGTGCCAGCTCAACGCAGAAGGAAGCTTTCTTT
CDR3 protein: CASSTQKEAFF

CDR3 length: 15
J gene: TRBJ2-7
clone size: once
V gene: TRBV18
D gene: -
CDR3 DNA: TGTGCCAGCTCAACCCGACAGGACTCGGGGTACGAGCAGTACTTC
CDR3 protein: CASSTRQDSGYEQYF

CDR3 length: 12
J gene: TRBJ2-2
clone size: -
V gene: TRBV4-2
D gene: TRBD1
CDR3 DNA: TGTGCCAGCAGCCCAGGGGGCGGGGAGCTGTTTTTT
CDR3 protein: CASSPGGGELFF

CDR3 length: 12
J gene: TRBJ1-2
clone size: -
V gene: TRBV5-1
D gene: -
CDR3 DNA: TGCGCCAGCAGCACGGATATGGGACGGATCAGCTTC
CDR3 protein: CASSTDMGRISF

CDR3 length: 15
J gene: TRBJ1-2
clone size: -
V gene: TRBV24-1
D gene: -
CDR3 DNA: TGTGCCACCAGTGACCGGACAGCCCTCCCACCTGGCTACACCTTC
CDR3 protein: CATSDRTALPPGYTF

CDR3 length: 11
J gene: TRBJ2-5
clone size: -
V gene: TRBV6-5
D gene: -
CDR3 DNA: TGTGCCAGCAGCGGGCCCCCGGTCCAGTACTTC
CDR3 protein: CASSGPPVQYF

CDR3 length: 16
J gene: TRBJ2-7
clone size: few
V gene: TRBV5-4
D gene: TRBD1
CDR3 DNA: TGTGCCAGCAGCTTGGGTTCGAGACAGGGAGAATACGAGCAGTACTTC
CDR3 protein: CASSLGSRQGEYEQYF

CDR3 length: 13
J gene: TRBJ1-1
clone size: -
V gene: TRBV29-1
D gene: -
CDR3 DNA: TGCAGCGCCTACTGGGCCATGAACACTGAAGCTTTCTTT
CDR3 protein: CSAYWAMNTEAFF

CDR3 length: 15
J gene: TRBJ2-3
clone size: -
V gene: TRBV9
D gene: -
CDR3 DNA: TGTGCCAGCAGCGTAGAAGGGGTCGACACAGATACGCAGTATTTT
CDR3 protein: CASSVEGVDTDTQYF

CDR3 length: 17
J gene: TRBJ2-7
clone size: -
V gene: TRBV11-2
D gene: TRBD2
CDR3 DNA: TGTGCCAGCAGCCTGGGCCTCCAGCGGGGGACAACCTACGAGCAGTACTTC
CDR3 protein: CASSLGLQRGTTYEQYF

CDR3 length: 14
J gene: TRBJ2-6
clone size: -
V gene: TRBV2
D gene: -
CDR3 DNA: TGTGCCAGCAGAGCAAGCTCTGGGGCCAACGTCCTGACTTTC
CDR3 protein: CASRASSGANVLTF

CDR3 length: 15
J gene: TRBJ2-1
clone size: -
V gene: TRBV19
D gene: TRBD1
CDR3 DNA: TGTGCCAGTAGTATTTTAGGGACAGGGGGCAATGAGCAGTTCTTC
CDR3 protein: CASSILGTGGNEQFF

CDR3 length: 14
J gene: TRBJ2-7
clone size: -
V gene: TRBV30
D gene: TRBD2
CDR3 DNA: TGTGCCTGGAGGTCCCTGCGGGCGGGAGGTGGGCAGTACTTC
CDR3 protein: CAWRSLRAGGGQYF

CDR3 length: 16
J gene: TRBJ1-1
clone size: -
V gene: TRBV19
D gene: -
CDR3 DNA: TGTGCCAGTAGTATAGAAGGGCCTGGCTTTAACACTGAAGCTTTCTTT
CDR3 protein: CASSIEGPGFNTEAFF

CDR3 length: 16
J gene: TRBJ1-4
clone size: few
V gene: TRBV3-1/TRBV3-2
D gene: TRBD1
CDR3 DNA: TGTGCCAGCAGCCACAGGGGGCTTGGCACTAATGAAAAACTGTTTTTT
CDR3 protein: CASSHRGLGTNEKLFF

CDR3 length: 15
J gene: TRBJ1-1
clone size: -
V gene: TRBV5-1
D gene: TRBD1
CDR3 DNA: TGCGCCAGCAGCTTTGGGACAGTGGCGAACACTGAAGCTTTCTTT
CDR3 protein: CASSFGTVANTEAFF

CDR3 length: 17
J gene: TRBJ2-3
clone size: -
V gene: TRBV7-3
D gene: TRBD2
CDR3 DNA: TGTGCCAGCAGCTTAATCGGCGCTTCGGGGGGGCTCGATACGCAGTATTTT
CDR3 protein: CASSLIGASGGLDTQYF

CDR3 length: 14
J gene: TRBJ2-2
clone size: few
V gene: TRBV7-9
D gene: -
CDR3 DNA: TGTGCCAGCACAGGGACAACGAACACCGGGGAGCTGTTTTTT
CDR3 protein: CASTGTTNTGELFF

CDR3 length: 16
J gene: TRBJ1-3
clone size: -
V gene: TRBV6-5
D gene: -
CDR3 DNA: TGTGCCAGCAGTTACTCGATGACGGCGGCCGGAAACACCATATATTTT
CDR3 protein: CASSYSMTAAGNTIYF

CDR3 length: 15
J gene: TRBJ1-2
clone size: once
V gene: TRBV28
D gene: -
CDR3 DNA: TGTGCCAGCAGTTTAAAACTCTCCACTAACTATGGCTACACCTTC
CDR3 protein: CASSLKLSTNYGYTF